Each of the 20 T cell receptor beta chains below was sequenced from the same sample in a study of Graves' ophthalmopathy and Graves' hyperthyroidism. From RNA, the CDR3 regions of TCR beta chains were amplified and sequenced. First-round RT-PCR employed HTBI primers, with a second-round multiplex PCR after it. TCRdb analysed the multiplex PCR reads with MiXCR anew, one entry per CDR3 protein. The data hold approximately 500,000 distinct CDR3 sequences, with 14% observed a single time. The sample comprised blood. Receptors were obtained from a woman aged 25-40 years with Graves' ophthalmopathy.

This clonotype has ten or more counts. The chain joins TRBV10-2 to TRBJ2-7; no firm D call. This CDR3 spans 13 amino acids. V lost 1 base and J 4 bases, leaving 8 bases between the germline ends. Germline CDR1 WSHSY, CDR2 SAAADI. The CDR3 bases are TGCGCCAGCAGTGAGTTAAAGGGTTACGAGCAGTACTTC. This sequence encodes CASSELKGYEQYF.

This chain links TRBV18 with TRBJ1-1; D unclear. The CDR3 covers 15 residues. The V end lost 3 bases, the J end lost 7 bases, and 18 bases lay between the germline ends. Germline V CDR1 and CDR2: KGHSH, LQKENI. CDR3 in amino acids: CASSPAFISGVEAFF. The CDR3 nucleotides read TGTGCCAGCTCACCCGCCTTTATCTCAGGCGTTGAAGCTTTCTTT.

The table lists this clonotype with many counts. CDR3 DNA: TGTGCCAGCAGCTTAGCGGCCGCTTCAAGGAACTACGAGCAGTACTTC. It yields the protein CASSLAAASRNYEQYF. The V gene is TRBV7-8, the J gene TRBJ2-7; D not resolved. The ends were cut back, 0 bases at V and 3 bases at J, with 15 bases in the middle. Germline assignment: CDR1 SGHVS and CDR2 FQNEAQ. The CDR3 sequence is 16 residues long.

This clonotype has a handful of counts. The chain combines TRBV6-1 with TRBJ1-1, with D possibly being TRBD1 (5 bases). Germline V gene data show CDR1 as MNHNS and CDR2 as SASEGT. The CDR3 is made up of 12 amino acids. Trimming removed 5 bases at V and 7 bases at J, with 11 bases between. For the CDR3, the DNA is TGTGCCAGCAGTCATGCTAGGGGTGAAGCTTTCTTT. As protein: CASSHARGEAFF.

This clonotype showed up many times. J is TRBJ2-2 and V is TRBV24-1; D is uncertain. Deletions cut 2 bases from V and 1 base from J, with 1 base between. CDR1 and CDR2 from the germline V gene are KGHDR and SFDVKD. This CDR3 spans 13 amino acids. The CDR3: CATSDWNTGELFF. The DNA for the CDR3 is TGTGCCACCAGTGATTGGAACACCGGGGAGCTGTTTTTT.

This clonotype was seen repeatedly, ten times or more. This chain joins TRBV7-2 and TRBJ2-5, with 10 bases fitting TRBD1. V was pared by 5 bases and J by 5 bases, with 8 bases of the junction left unmatched. Germline V gives CDR1 SGHTA, CDR2 FQGNSA. This CDR3 has 15 residues. The DNA for the CDR3 is TGTGCCAGCAGCATCAGACAGGGGGCGGTTGAGACCCAGTACTTC. Its protein is CASSIRQGAVETQYF. Using reference TRBV7-2 and TRBJ2-5 for the parts outside the CDR3, the full variable domain is GAGVSQSPSNKVTEKGKDVELRCDPISGHTALYWYRQSLGQGLEFLIYFQGNSAPDKSGLPSDRFSAERTGGSVSTLTIQRTQQEDSAVYLCASSIRQGAVETQYFGPGTRLLVL.

This clonotype showed up many times. The chain employs TRBV20-1 and TRBJ1-2; no reliable D call. The CDR3 length is 12 residues. V was trimmed by 2 bases and J by 6 bases, leaving 10 bases between them. Germline V gene lookup returns CDR1 DFQATT and CDR2 SNEGSKA (reference sequence). The CDR3 nucleotides are TGCAGTGCTAGACCCTCTCTGGATGGCTACACCTTC. This sequence encodes CSARPSLDGYTF.

This clonotype was observed at least ten times. This rearrangement joins TRBV12-5 to TRBJ1-1, with D possibly matching TRBD1 (5 bases). The germline CDR1 and CDR2 sequences are LGHNT and FRNRAP. Trimming shortened V by 2 bases and J by 6 bases, and 13 bases separated the two germline ends. The CDR3 runs to 14 residues. CDR3 residues: CASGLLSGEAEAFF. CDR3 in DNA: TGTGCTAGTGGTTTGCTGTCGGGGGAGGCTGAAGCTTTCTTT.

The chain joins TRBV5-1 to TRBJ1-1; tentatively, D is TRBD1 (6 bases). V lost 0 bases to trimming and J lost 1 base, with 10 bases between them. Per the germline V gene, CDR1 is SGHRS and CDR2 is YFSETQ. This CDR3 contains 15 residues. CDR3 amino acids: CASSLEGGGNTEAFF. Written as DNA, the CDR3 is TGCGCCAGCAGCTTGGAGGGGGGCGGGAACACTGAAGCTTTCTTT.

This clonotype was detected many times. The chain couples TRBV20-1 to TRBJ1-2; 7 positions match TRBD1. In germline, CDR1 is DFQATT, CDR2 SNEGSKA (reference sequence). CDR3 length: 16 amino acids. The J segment lost 0 bases and the V segment lost 4 bases, leaving 11 bases of the junction unmatched. The DNA for the CDR3 is TGCAGTGCTACCGCGGGCTGGGACAGAGCTAACTATGGCTACACCTTC. Amino acids: CSATAGWDRANYGYTF.

This clonotype was recorded many times. The genes are TRBV6-1 and TRBJ1-2; TRBD1 is a possible D gene (5 bases). The CDR3 is 11 amino acids. V was pared by 6 bases and J by 8 bases, with 10 bases between. The germline gives CDR1 MNHNS, CDR2 SASEGT. The CDR3 region has the DNA TGTGCCAGCAGCGAGGGGAGGGGCTACACCTTC. Residues: CASSEGRGYTF.

This clonotype has a count of ten or more. The V gene is TRBV6-1, the J gene TRBJ1-1; D is uncertain. Trimming pared 2 bases from V and 1 base from J, leaving 14 bases between. The CDR3 is 16 residues long. From germline, CDR1 is MNHNS and CDR2 SASEGT. The CDR3 bases are TGTGCCAGCAGTGAACTAGTTGCGGCAAAGAACACTGAAGCTTTCTTT. Its translation is CASSELVAAKNTEAFF.

This clonotype was found many times. The genes are TRBV20-1 and TRBJ1-5; a weak D match, TRBD1 (6 bases). This CDR3 has 13 residues. Trimming removed 1 base from V and 7 bases from J, with 11 bases in between. Germline V CDR1 and CDR2: DFQATT, SNEGSKA (reference sequence). CDR3 protein: CSARAPGVQPQHF. CDR3 coding DNA: TGCAGTGCTAGAGCGCCAGGGGTGCAGCCCCAGCATTTT.

The gene calls are TRBV11-2 and TRBJ2-5, with D unclear. Germline V gene sequence: CDR1 SGHAT, CDR2 FQNNGV. Trimming removed 0 bases at V and 5 bases at J, with 13 bases between. The CDR3 runs 15 residues. The CDR3 DNA reads as TGTGCCAGCAGCTTAGACACCCCCGGTGGCGAGACCCAGTACTTC. It encodes CASSLDTPGGETQYF.

In this sample, this clonotype turned up many times. The V and J genes are TRBV4-2 and TRBJ1-2; D unclear. CDR1 and CDR2 (germline): LGHNA, YNFKEQ. The CDR3 is made up of 17 amino acids. V gave up 0 bases and J gave up 4 bases, with 18 bases separating them. DNA of the CDR3: TGTGCCAGCAGCCAAGAGGACCCCCGGCCTCCCCTCTATGGCTACACCTTC. It specifies CASSQEDPRPPLYGYTF.

This clonotype was found many times. The CDR3 sequence: CASSSGGSGETQYF. The CDR3 DNA follows: TGTGCCAGCAGTTCCGGCGGTTCGGGAGAGACCCAGTACTTC. The chain combines TRBV12-3 or TRBV12-4 with TRBJ2-5; D unclear. CDR3 size: 14 residues. V lost 4 bases to trimming and J lost 4 bases, with 13 bases between them.

With respect to this clonotype: A junction end diverges from the germline sequence, so it may reflect a read error. The chain uses TRBV28 and TRBJ2-2, with D unclear. This CDR3 spans 16 amino acids. CDR1 MDHEN and CDR2 SYDVKM come from the germline V gene. The CDR3 is CASSSRTERNTWELFF. CDR3 in DNA: TGTGCCAGCAGTTCCCGGACCGAACGTAACACCTGGGAGCTGTTTTTT.

This clonotype was counted many times. The chain carries TRBV20-1 and TRBJ2-5, with TRBD1 matching over 8 bases. This CDR3 comprises 14 residues. In germline, CDR1 is DFQATT, CDR2 SNEGSKA (reference sequence). Trimming took 6 bases from V and 6 from J; bases not matched to a gene: 12. The CDR3 loop reads CSAHVPTGVKTQYF. For the CDR3, the DNA is TGCAGTGCCCACGTCCCGACAGGGGTGAAGACCCAGTACTTC.

The rearrangement links TRBV19 to TRBJ1-2, with TRBD1 matching over 9 bases. CDR3 length equals 13 residues. The trim removed 6 bases at V and 8 bases at J, leaving 7 bases unmatched. In germline, CDR1 is LNHDA, CDR2 SQIVND (reference sequence). The chain's CDR3 is CASRKDRGGGYTF. The CDR3 DNA is TGTGCCAGTAGGAAGGACAGGGGAGGCGGCTACACCTTC. Using reference TRBV19 and TRBJ1-2 for the parts outside the CDR3, the full variable domain is DGGITQSPKYLFRKEGQNVTLSCEQNLNHDAMYWYRQDPGQGLRLIYYSQIVNDFQKGDIAEGYSVSREKKESFPLTVTSAQKNPTAFYLCASRKDRGGGYTFGSGTRLTVV.

About this clonotype: Since the CDR3 does not end with the conserved phenylalanine or tryptophan, this likely comes from a read error. The chain is built from TRBV13 and TRBJ2-7; 10 bases line up with TRBD2. With V trimmed by 0 bases and J by 1 base, 12 bases remained unmatched. Germline CDR1 reads PRHDT; CDR2 reads FYEKMQ (reference sequence). This CDR3 is 19 amino acids long. The CDR3 DNA reads as TGTGCCAGCAGCTTAGGCCCCCTAAGGACTAGCGGAGAATCCTACGAGCAGTACTAC. Translation gives CASSLGPLRTSGESYEQYY.